This T cell receptor beta chain was recorded in a study of T cell repertoires in cytomegalovirus infection (dated by TCRdb to between 2018 and 2021). Broadly, across the study: The HLA type of each donor mattered for the analysis, because public TCR beta signatures pointed to carriage of CMV infection along with the matching HLA type. On the study overall, not on this receptor specifically: In both this cohort and an independent roughly 400-donor cohort, the cumulative frequency of public TCR beta family members distinguished carriers of CMV infection plus the relevant HLA type. In the ex vivo response, HLA-C-restricted CMV-specific TCR beta clonotypes were dominant, and in two of eight donors the single most frequent clonotype came from this HLA-C-restricted group.

Trimming takes 6 bases from V and 0 bases from J, and the germline ends sit 12 bases apart. Measured from the cysteine to the phenylalanine, the CDR3 is 15 residues long. The read is trimmed to its CDR3 DNA, 45 bases read in frame from base 1. The germline V gene yields SNHLY for CDR1 and FYNNEI for CDR2. Instrument used: Illumina HiSeq 1500. Using fastp trimming at Q25 and MiXCR clonotype assembly, TCRdb reanalyzed the public sequencing data and kept in-frame beta chains. When rows share a CDR3 protein, they turn into one entry using the most common DNA and genes. The sample table shows 150,000 to 200,000 distinct CDR3 sequences, and about 21% are seen once. The ten largest clonotypes hold under 3.5% of the sample. This clonotype was seen only a few times. Its antigen remains unidentified. Per-base quality was not reported, and no clone a single base away is much larger than it.

Sequences were obtained from PBMCs. The chain joins TRBV2 to TRBJ1-5; the D gene is perhaps TRBD1, on 5 matching bases. The sequence came from a human donor in good health (CMV status not recorded). Some clones in this sample may be carry-over from other donors' samples. The encoded CDR3 is CASREQGLSNQPQHF. The DNA sequence is given as TGTGCCAGCAGGGAGCAGGGACTTAGCAATCAGCCCCAGCATTTT.